This record looks at one TCR beta chain sequence and its context. This clonotype was found a few times. Its recognized antigen is unknown. No base quality values were provided; no much bigger clone lies one nucleotide off. TCR beta CDR3 regions were amplified from RNA transcripts. A first-round RT-PCR of the TCR CDR3 used the HTBI primer set with the Qiagen OneStep RT-PCR kit. A second multiplex PCR round built the libraries, followed by size selection and purification. Sequencing of the libraries was done on an Illumina HiSeq2000 using paired-end 100 bp reads. As for how the authors treated the data: SOAPnuke was used to process the raw data, removing reads that contained adapters or uncalled bases, had a mean Phred below 15, or lacked an exact match to the constant primer or identifier. High-quality paired reads were merged using COPE v1.2.5, and each unique nucleotide sequence was defined as a clonotype. Clonotypes were aligned to IMGT TRBV, TRBD and TRBJ reference segments using MiTCR v1.1. Analysis was restricted to V-J combinations with a frequency above 0.0001, which covered 99% to 99.2% of repertoires. A TCS score was defined as the ratio of F50 (clonal expansion) to E x V (chaos), with BLOSUM62-based TCRdist applied between CDR3 peptides within each V-J. Welch's t-statistics and random forest reduced 500 to 650 V-J features to 13, which were used in a naive Bayes classifier (R e1071). Clones were called with MiXCR by TCRdb after fastp trimmed the public reads at Q25, and only in-frame beta chains were retained. When rows share a CDR3 protein, they turn into one entry using the most common DNA and genes. For this entry, the V and J calls and clone size follow TCRdb and not the study's own pipeline. In all, the sample holds 380,000 or so distinct CDR3 sequences, and about 19% of those were seen once. The ten most abundant clones make up 3.7% of the sample.

This entry comes from a study of T cells in Graves' hyperthyroidism and ophthalmopathy (dated by TCRdb to the late 2010s). Regarding the complete study: Peripheral blood was collected at initial diagnosis, before any treatment. According to the paper, TCR Vbeta CDR3 sequencing was carried out on 135 peripheral blood samples, which came from approximately 41 ophthalmopathy, some 73 hyperthyroidism and around 17 progressor patients. The study also compared thyroid tissue and blood T-cell repertoires from several Graves' hyperthyroidism patients. The 100 discovery patients were divided at random into training and test sets in a 7:3 ratio. Once sampling was done, hyperthyroidism patients were given methimazole at a starting dose of 30 mg daily, whereas ophthalmopathy patients were given high-dose intravenous methylprednisolone. Prospective prediction of ophthalmopathy was tested in an independent validation cohort consisting of under 20 hyperthyroidism patients and approximately 16 patients who later progressed to ophthalmopathy. A discovery cohort of roughly 100 patients, roughly 45 with Graves' ophthalmopathy and 57 with stable Graves' hyperthyroidism, was used to find distinguishing TCR V-J signatures. What the study reported, not specific to this receptor: No statistical method was used to fix the sample size in advance, and group allocation was not hidden from the investigators. A model built on a 13 V-J signature distinguished ophthalmopathy from stable hyperthyroidism, reaching roughly 88% sensitivity and 81.08% specificity in cross-validation and 80%/75% in testing. Most expanded thyroid clonotypes (frequency above 0.001) were also detected in blood, a finding suggesting that blood repertoires may reflect thyroid immune responses. In validation, progression to ophthalmopathy was predicted by the model with 70% to 71% sensitivity and around 76% specificity, a median of 6.5 months before onset.

V is clipped by 6 bases and J by 0 bases, and the sequence between their germline boundaries is 12 bases long. CDR1 and CDR2, looked up from the germline V gene, are SGDLS and YYNGEE. The CDR3 numbers 14 residues from cysteine through phenylalanine. Only the CDR3 DNA stays, 42 bases, in frame from base 1. Stable Graves' hyperthyroidism was defined as no progression to ophthalmopathy during 18 months of follow-up. The hyperthyroidism patients were between 18 and 65 years old and newly diagnosed, with a disease duration of less than 2 months. Patients with uncontrolled infections, other autoimmune diseases, pregnancy or lactation were excluded. Clinical symptoms, serum thyroxine and TRAb, thyroid ultrasound, and orbital computed tomography formed the basis for the diagnoses. Ficoll-Paque density gradient centrifugation was used to isolate PBMCs from about 10 ml of fresh peripheral blood. Trizol reagent was used to extract total RNA, and RNA quality was then checked on an Agilent 2100 Bioanalyzer.

This clonotype was obtained from a woman in her late teens or twenties with Graves' hyperthyroidism. This chain is built from TRBV9 and TRBJ1-2; no D gene can be assigned with confidence. The sequencing sample was made of blood. The CDR3 reads as follows: CASNDGPANYGYTF. The sequence in DNA is TGTGCCAGCAACGACGGCCCAGCTAACTATGGCTACACCTTC. Joined to the reference TRBV9 and TRBJ1-2 proteins, this CDR3 gives the full variable domain: DSGVTQTPKHLITATGQRVTLRCSPRSGDLSVYWYQQSLDQGLQFLIQYYNGEERAKGNILERFSAQQFPDLHSELNLSSLELGDSALYFCASNDGPANYGYTFGSGTRLTVV.